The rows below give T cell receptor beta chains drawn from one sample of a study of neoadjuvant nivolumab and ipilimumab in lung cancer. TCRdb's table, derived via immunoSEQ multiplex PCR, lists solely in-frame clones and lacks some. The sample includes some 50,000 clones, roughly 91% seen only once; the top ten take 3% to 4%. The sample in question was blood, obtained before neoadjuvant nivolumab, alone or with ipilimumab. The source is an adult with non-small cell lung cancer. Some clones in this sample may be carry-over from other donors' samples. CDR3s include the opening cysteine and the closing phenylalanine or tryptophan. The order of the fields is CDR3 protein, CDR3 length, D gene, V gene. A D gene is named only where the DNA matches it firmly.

CDR3: CASSRPGQGPLRSQETQYF; length: 19; D: TRBD1; V: TRBV7-2
CDR3: CGTLRGTEAFF; length: 11; D: -; V: TRBV19
CDR3: CASSPNRQANYGYTF; length: 15; D: -; V: TRBV7-8
CDR3: CASSYGTIYEQYF; length: 13; D: -; V: TRBV6-5
CDR3: CASSYLPDFSIGDEQFF; length: 17; D: -; V: TRBV7-6
CDR3: CASSQDIRAGGGEKLFF; length: 17; D: TRBD1; V: TRBV14
CDR3: CASSDSPSYEQYF; length: 13; D: -; V: TRBV2
CDR3: CASSYRGRAPVLEQYF; length: 16; D: -; V: TRBV6-5
CDR3: CASAGTDANYGYTF; length: 14; D: TRBD1; V: TRBV19
CDR3: CSVSSGASSYNEQFF; length: 15; D: TRBD2; V: TRBV29-1
CDR3: CASSSGLLGGDTQYF; length: 15; D: TRBD2; V: TRBV6-5
CDR3: CAISESSGWSETQYF; length: 15; D: -; V: TRBV10-3
CDR3: CASRGSSGRGETQYF; length: 15; D: TRBD2; V: TRBV6-1
CDR3: CASSLGRKKDETQYF; length: 15; D: -; V: TRBV11-3
CDR3: CASSLLAGGHMAKNEQYF; length: 18; D: TRBD2; V: TRBV7-3
CDR3: CASSVLGRGDTGELFF; length: 16; D: -; V: TRBV9
CDR3: CASSAFGTGLGYTF; length: 14; D: TRBD1; V: TRBV6-4
CDR3: CASRLLAGGSYEQYF; length: 15; D: TRBD2; V: TRBV5-1
CDR3: CASSLAAGGNQPQHF; length: 15; D: -; V: TRBV11-2
CDR3: CATAGGASETQYF; length: 13; D: TRBD1; V: TRBV19
CDR3: CASSERRTSGRGTYEQYF; length: 18; D: TRBD2; V: TRBV6-1
CDR3: CASGTEQYF; length: 9; D: -; V: TRBV6-5
CDR3: CASSWTGLEAFF; length: 12; D: -; V: TRBV21-1
CDR3: CASSIDRGNQPQHF; length: 14; D: -; V: TRBV19
CDR3: CASSQDPLGRGWRDTQYF; length: 18; D: TRBD1; V: TRBV14
CDR3: CASTRRGTEAFF; length: 12; D: -; V: TRBV5-1
CDR3: CASRRDTTNYGYTF; length: 14; D: -; V: TRBV6-5
CDR3: CASSLYEQYF; length: 10; D: -; V: TRBV7-9
CDR3: CASSPPLETQYF; length: 12; D: -; V: TRBV18
CDR3: CASSRGLAGTYEQYF; length: 15; D: TRBD2; V: TRBV27
CDR3: CASSFDIRNEQFF; length: 13; D: -; V: TRBV27
CDR3: CASSSRQGGNTEAFF; length: 15; D: TRBD1; V: TRBV5-4
CDR3: CASSVGGQNTEAFF; length: 14; D: -; V: TRBV9
CDR3: CASSRDRGRNEQFF; length: 14; D: TRBD1; V: TRBV11-2
CDR3: CASSRTGRNSYGYTF; length: 15; D: TRBD1; V: TRBV6-5
CDR3: CASSANRGPNEKLFF; length: 15; D: TRBD1; V: TRBV7-2
CDR3: CASSLGDRYTQYF; length: 13; D: TRBD1; V: TRBV5-1
CDR3: CSVEDRGAAGAFF; length: 13; D: -; V: TRBV29-1
CDR3: CSVGGQGAGNEQFF; length: 14; D: TRBD1; V: TRBV29-1
CDR3: CASSLRLTDEQFF; length: 13; D: -; V: TRBV7-3
CDR3: CASSRTGGLYEQYF; length: 14; D: TRBD1; V: TRBV6-1
CDR3: CSVEGQGVRETQYF; length: 14; D: TRBD1; V: TRBV29-1
CDR3: CASSLKGTNTEAFF; length: 14; D: -; V: TRBV5-4
CDR3: CASSLAVGSPYNEQFF; length: 16; D: -; V: TRBV5-4
CDR3: CASSVGSEQYF; length: 11; D: -; V: TRBV9
CDR3: CASSVGVVSYGYTF; length: 14; D: -; V: TRBV9
CDR3: CAWRIFPGYTF; length: 11; D: -; V: TRBV30
CDR3: CAWTGGKTGELFF; length: 13; D: TRBD1; V: TRBV30
CDR3: CASSYSTGGGYEQYF; length: 15; D: TRBD2; V: TRBV6-5
CDR3: CASSSRSRRERTGELFF; length: 17; D: -; V: TRBV7-9
CDR3: CASSSPWGGKYGYTF; length: 15; D: -; V: TRBV28
CDR3: CAWRDGLAGDTGELFF; length: 16; D: TRBD2; V: TRBV30
CDR3: CASSFQLAGVGEQFF; length: 15; D: TRBD2; V: TRBV7-9
CDR3: CASKKQGDQPYEQYF; length: 15; D: TRBD1; V: TRBV7-9